The 32 T cell receptor beta chains below come from one sample, sequenced in a study of T cells after posttransplantation cyclophosphamide. Sequencing was performed with immunoSEQ multiplex PCR; in TCRdb, only in-frame clones are kept and a portion is missing. The sample records around 9,000 clones, roughly 98% being singletons. Material for sequencing was naive CD8+ T cells sorted from PBMCs. Receptor source: a man in his fifties in good health, CMV-negative, and a related stem cell transplant donor.

The J gene is TRBJ2-1, the V gene TRBV7-2; TRBD1 might be the D (5 bases). Germline CDR1 is SGHTA and CDR2 is FQGNSA. V lost 1 base, J lost 7 bases, and 14 bases lay in between. CDR3 length: 15 residues. CDR3 region: CASSLVYLTDNEQFF. CDR3 nucleotides: TGTGCCAGCAGCTTAGTATACCTGACAGATAATGAGCAGTTCTTC. Combining the CDR3 with reference TRBV7-2 and TRBJ2-1 gives the whole variable domain GAGVSQSPSNKVTEKGKDVELRCDPISGHTALYWYRQSLGQGLEFLIYFQGNSAPDKSGLPSDRFSAERTGGSVSTLTIQRTQQEDSAVYLCASSLVYLTDNEQFFGPGTRLTVL.

The chain has TRBV4-3 and TRBJ2-7; 8 bases match TRBD2. Per the germline V gene, CDR1 is LGHNA and CDR2 is YSLEER. This CDR3 is 15 amino acids long. The J segment lost 2 bases and the V segment lost 0 bases, leaving 3 bases of the junction unmatched. CDR3 in amino acids: CASSQEWRGAYEQYF. In DNA form, the CDR3 reads TGCGCCAGCAGCCAAGAATGGCGGGGGGCCTACGAGCAGTACTTC.

V usage is TRBV7-8 and J usage is TRBJ2-7; 7 bases map to TRBD2. CDR1 is SGHVS and CDR2 is FQNEAQ in the germline V gene. The CDR3 loop spans 14 amino acids. For the CDR3, the DNA is TGTGCTACTTCAGACCTTAGCGGGTCCTACGAGCAGTACTTC. Translated: CATSDLSGSYEQYF.

V and J are TRBV7-6 and TRBJ1-4; possibly TRBD1 for D (6 bases). Germline V gene sequence: CDR1 SGHVS, CDR2 FNYEAQ. V lost 4 bases and J 8 bases, leaving 11 bases between the germline ends. The CDR3 is 13 residues long. The DNA of the CDR3 is TGTGCCAGCAGCTCACAGGGTTGGGAAAAACTGTTTTTT. This codes for CASSSQGWEKLFF. Full variable domain (missing parts from reference TRBV7-6 and TRBJ1-4): GAGVSQSPRYKVTKRGQDVALRCDPISGHVSLYWYRQALGQGPEFLTYFNYEAQQDKSGLPNDRFSAERPEGSISTLTIQRTEQRDSAMYRCASSSQGWEKLFFGSGTQLSVL.

The chain combines TRBV29-1 with TRBJ1-2; possibly TRBD1 for D (6 bases). This CDR3 is 14 amino acids long. The germline V and J ends were trimmed by 6 bases and 3 bases, with 17 bases remaining between them. Germline values: CDR1 SQVTM, CDR2 ANQGSEA. CDR3 DNA: TGCAGCGTCGCCACAGGGACGACGGACTATGGCTACACCTTC. Residues: CSVATGTTDYGYTF.

The CDR3 DNA is TGTGCCAGCAGTGAATTAGGACTAGCTCATGAGCAGTTCTTC. This sequence encodes CASSELGLAHEQFF. This sequence joins TRBV6-1 and TRBJ2-1, with TRBD2 matching 8 bases. The CDR3 contains 14 residues. Germline lookup yields CDR1 MNHNS and CDR2 SASEGT. V dropped 2 bases and J dropped 8; count of bases not matched to a gene: 5.

In this sample, this clone turned up once. V usage is TRBV29-1 and J usage is TRBJ2-7; the D gene is possibly TRBD2 (6 bases). V was clipped by 5 bases and J by 2 bases, with 10 bases between them. The CDR3 sequence is 12 residues long. Germline loops: CDR1 SQVTM, CDR2 ANQGSEA. CDR3 coding DNA: TGCAGCGTTCGGCAGCGGGCCTACGAGCAGTACTTC. Its translation is CSVRQRAYEQYF.

This chain connects TRBV2 to TRBJ1-1; unclear D gene. This CDR3 has 12 residues. The V end lost 0 bases, the J end lost 5 bases, and 4 bases lay between the germline ends. Germline V CDR1 and CDR2: SNHLY, FYNNEI. CDR3 nucleotide sequence: TGTGCCAGCAGTGAAGCTACAACTGAAGCTTTCTTT. It translates to CASSEATTEAFF. The full variable domain, with the rest looked up from reference TRBV2 and TRBJ1-1, is EPEVTQTPSHQVTQMGQEVILRCVPISNHLYFYWYRQILGQKVEFLVSFYNNEISEKSEIFDDQFSVERPDGSNFTLKIRSTKLEDSAMYFCASSEATTEAFFGQGTRLTVV.

The chain couples TRBV7-2 to TRBJ2-1; the match to TRBD1 covers 9 bases. Germline V gives CDR1 SGHTA, CDR2 FQGNSA. This CDR3 contains 17 residues. Trimming removed 4 bases from V and 8 bases from J; junction bases left unmatched: 15. Here the CDR3 reads CASSSHTGTGMVDEQFF. CDR3 bases: TGTGCCAGCAGCTCCCACACCGGGACAGGGATGGTGGATGAGCAGTTCTTC.

The rearrangement uses TRBV10-3 and TRBJ2-1, with TRBD1 matching 8 bases. Germline lookup yields CDR1 ENHRY and CDR2 SYGVKD. The junction had 7 bases not matched to a gene; V was cut back by 0 bases and J by 6 bases. This CDR3 spans 16 amino acids. The CDR3 nucleotides are TGTGCCATCAGTGAGTCCGGACAGGGCGGCTCCAATGAGCAGTTCTTC. This translates into CAISESGQGGSNEQFF.

This sequence joins TRBV19 and TRBJ1-3; 11 nucleotides line up with TRBD1. The CDR3 loop spans 18 amino acids. Germline trimming cut 0 bases from V and 0 bases from J; bases unmatched to any gene: 4. Looked up from germline, CDR1 is LNHDA and CDR2 is SQIVND (reference sequence). The CDR3 DNA reads TGTGCCAGTAGTATAGATGCCGGGACAGGGGGCTCTGGAAACACCATATATTTT. Its protein is CASSIDAGTGGSGNTIYF. Full variable domain (remainder filled in from reference TRBV19 and TRBJ1-3): DGGITQSPKYLFRKEGQNVTLSCEQNLNHDAMYWYRQDPGQGLRLIYYSQIVNDFQKGDIAEGYSVSREKKESFPLTVTSAQKNPTAFYLCASSIDAGTGGSGNTIYFGEGSWLTVV.

V is TRBV7-9 and J is TRBJ2-7, with 7 bases that match TRBD1. The CDR3 is 15 residues long. The V segment lost 5 bases and the J segment 4 bases; nucleotides outside the gene matches: 11. Germline CDR1 is SEHNR and CDR2 is FQNEAQ (reference sequence). The CDR3 loop reads CASSPILRQGYEQYF. The CDR3, as DNA: TGTGCCAGCAGCCCGATTTTAAGACAGGGATACGAGCAGTACTTC.

V usage is TRBV9 and J usage is TRBJ2-3, with 9 bases that match TRBD2. The CDR3 runs 15 residues. V shed 3 bases, J shed 3 bases, and the junction held 5 bases outside the gene matches. CDR1 and CDR2 from the germline V gene are SGDLS and YYNGEE. CDR3: CASSGAGGMTDTQYF. DNA of the CDR3: TGTGCCAGCAGCGGGGCGGGGGGGATGACAGATACGCAGTATTTT.

The chain recombines TRBV27 with TRBJ2-3; TRBD2 aligns across 9 bases. Germline CDR1 MNHEY, CDR2 SMNVEV (reference sequence). V shed 2 bases and J 1 base; nucleotides not matched to a gene: 1. There are 15 residues in the CDR3. The CDR3 spells CASSLVAGGTDTQYF. The CDR3 region has the DNA TGTGCCAGCAGTTTAGTAGCGGGAGGCACAGATACGCAGTATTTT.

V usage is TRBV5-4 and J usage is TRBJ2-7, with 8 bases matching TRBD2. The CDR3 runs 14 residues. The V gene end was trimmed by 9 bases and the J gene end by 4 bases; junction bases not matched to a gene: 12. Looked up from germline, CDR1 is SGHNT and CDR2 is YYREEE (reference sequence). DNA of the CDR3: TGTGCCACCTCCGGGGGGGCAGGGGTGTACGAGCAGTACTTC. This encodes CATSGGAGVYEQYF.

The gene calls are TRBV2 and TRBJ2-3; TRBD2 aligns across 7 bases. This CDR3 contains 16 residues. Per the germline V gene, CDR1 is SNHLY and CDR2 is FYNNEI. J lost 0 bases, V lost 5 bases, and 8 bases had no gene match. The CDR3 DNA is TGTGCCAGCAGTAGACGTCGGGGGGAAAGCACAGATACGCAGTATTTT. Protein product: CASSRRRGESTDTQYF.

The chain carries TRBV7-8 and TRBJ1-5, with D possibly matching TRBD1 (6 bases). Germline V gives CDR1 SGHVS, CDR2 FQNEAQ. Trimming removed 0 bases from V and 4 bases from J, with 13 bases in between. The CDR3 contains 16 residues. The CDR3 DNA sequence: TGTGCCAGCAGCTTAGCCTACGGGGGGCCAAATCAGCCCCAGCATTTT. Translating it yields CASSLAYGGPNQPQHF.

The chain is built from TRBV7-6 and TRBJ1-2; TRBD1 might be the D (6 bases). V lost 0 bases, J lost 4 bases, and 6 bases lay in between. CDR1 is SGHVS, CDR2 FNYEAQ, per germline. The CDR3 loop spans 13 amino acids. CDR3 in DNA: TGTGCCAGCAGCTTAGCAGGGGGCTATGGCTACACCTTC. This translates into CASSLAGGYGYTF.

V gene TRBV27 combines with J gene TRBJ2-1; 10 nucleotides agree with TRBD2. The CDR3 contains 15 residues. Germline CDR1 is MNHEY and CDR2 is SMNVEV (reference sequence). Unmatched junction bases numbered 4, after V lost 1 base and J lost 7 bases. The CDR3 region is CASSLFSGRSNEQFF. The CDR3 nucleotides are TGTGCCAGCAGTTTATTTAGCGGGAGGTCGAATGAGCAGTTCTTC.

V gene TRBV18 combines with J gene TRBJ2-1, with D possibly matching TRBD2 (6 bases). The CDR3 is 17 amino acids. CDR1 is KGHSH, CDR2 LQKENI, per germline. The germline V and J ends were trimmed by 3 bases and 4 bases, with 19 bases remaining between them. CDR3 sequence (DNA): TGTGCCAGCTCACCCCTTTTTAGGGAGGAGACTTACAATGAGCAGTTCTTC. As protein: CASSPLFREETYNEQFF.

The chain uses TRBV4-3 and TRBJ2-2; D remains unclear. The V end lost 4 bases, the J end lost 2 bases, and 8 bases lay between the germline ends. Germline V gives CDR1 LGHNA, CDR2 YSLEER. The CDR3 covers 14 residues. CDR3 amino acids: CASSPTANTGELFF. The CDR3, as DNA: TGCGCCAGCAGCCCTACAGCAAACACCGGGGAGCTGTTTTTT.

V and J are TRBV28 and TRBJ2-7; 10 bases line up with TRBD1. The CDR3 totals 18 residues. V was clipped by 1 base and J by 3 bases; unmatched bases: 12. Per the germline V gene, CDR1 is MDHEN and CDR2 is SYDVKM. In DNA form, the CDR3 reads TGTGCCAGCAGTTTATCGAAACTCGGACAGGGGGATTTCTACGAGCAGTACTTC. It encodes CASSLSKLGQGDFYEQYF.

V usage is TRBV27 and J usage is TRBJ1-1; possibly TRBD1 for D (6 bases). The CDR3 runs to 13 residues. Trimming took 7 bases from V and 3 from J, leaving 12 bases between them. The V gene's germline CDR1 is MNHEY and CDR2 SMNVEV (reference sequence). The CDR3 DNA is TGTGCCAGCAAGTGGACAGAGTACACTGAAGCTTTCTTT. Residues: CASKWTEYTEAFF.

The chain recombines TRBV19 with TRBJ1-1; possibly TRBD1 for D (5 bases). Germline CDR1 LNHDA, CDR2 SQIVND (reference sequence). This CDR3 is built from 12 residues. Trimming pared 5 bases from V and 8 bases from J, leaving 12 bases between. The CDR3 sequence is CASSFPGLEAFF. The CDR3 DNA reads as TGTGCCAGTAGTTTTCCGGGACTAGAAGCTTTCTTT.

The chain carries TRBV18 and TRBJ2-7, with a possible D match to TRBD1 (8 bases). V was clipped by 0 bases and J by 7 bases, with 16 bases between them. This CDR3 is built from 15 residues. Germline assignment: CDR1 KGHSH and CDR2 LQKENI. The DNA for the CDR3 is TGTGCCAGCTCACCACCTCAGGGGGCAGCGGGAGAGCAGTACTTC. Its translation: CASSPPQGAAGEQYF.

Here the CDR3 reads CASSLGQNSYNSPLHF. In DNA form, the CDR3 reads TGTGCCAGCAGCTTAGGACAGAACTCCTATAATTCACCCCTCCACTTT. The rearrangement links TRBV5-6 to TRBJ1-6, with D maybe TRBD1 (6 bases). V shed 2 bases and J shed 0 bases, with 9 bases lying between them. Germline-derived CDR1 and CDR2 are SGHDT and YYEEEE. The CDR3 has 16 amino acids.

This rearrangement joins TRBV5-6 to TRBJ2-1; 13 bases line up with TRBD2. The germline V gene encodes CDR1 SGHDT and CDR2 YYEEEE. The length of the CDR3 is 15 residues. Trimming removed 2 bases from V and 9 bases from J; junction bases left unmatched: 5. CDR3 coding DNA: TGTGCCAGCAGCTTACTAGCGGGAGGGCCGAGTGAGCAGTTCTTC. It encodes CASSLLAGGPSEQFF.

This rearrangement joins TRBV7-6 to TRBJ1-1; D is undetermined. Trimming pared 1 base from V and 5 bases from J, leaving 11 bases between. The CDR3 totals 14 residues. Germline V gene lookup returns CDR1 SGHVS and CDR2 FNYEAQ. This CDR3 is CASSLELQTTEAFF. CDR3 in DNA: TGTGCCAGCAGCTTAGAATTACAGACGACTGAAGCTTTCTTT.

The chain is built from TRBV27 and TRBJ2-7; no clear D gene. The CDR3 runs 13 residues. Germline loops: CDR1 MNHEY, CDR2 SMNVEV (reference sequence). Trimming pared 3 bases from V and 2 bases from J, leaving 8 bases between. The CDR3 here is CASSLGPTYEQYF. CDR3 coding DNA: TGTGCCAGCAGTTTGGGCCCGACCTACGAGCAGTACTTC.

The chain employs TRBV27 and TRBJ2-5; D is uncertain. The V and J ends lost 5 bases and 0 bases respectively, with 10 bases between them. The CDR3 loop spans 14 amino acids. Germline assignment: CDR1 MNHEY and CDR2 SMNVEV (reference sequence). CDR3 nucleotide sequence: TGTGCCAGCAGTCCTCTCGGGTACCAAGAGACCCAGTACTTC. Protein: CASSPLGYQETQYF.

Comments on this clone: The junction departs from the called germline gene at one end, perhaps through a read error. This specimen includes other DNA sequences encoding the same CDR3. This chain links TRBV27 with TRBJ1-6, with TRBD1 identical over 7 bases. There are 16 residues in the CDR3. Germline loops: CDR1 MNHEY, CDR2 SMNVEV (reference sequence). The CDR3 DNA sequence: TGTGCCAGCAGTTTCGGGACAGCCTTTTATAATTCCCCCCTCCACTTT. Amino acids: CASSFGTAFYNSPLHF.

This rearrangement joins TRBV7-9 to TRBJ1-2; perhaps TRBD1 as D (6 bases). The CDR3 runs to 14 residues. Deletions cut 4 bases from V and 5 bases from J, with 14 bases between. CDR1 is SEHNR, CDR2 FQNEAQ, per germline (reference sequence). The CDR3 nucleotides read TGTGCCAGCAGCTCCCCCAGGGGCGAGTATGGCTACACCTTC. The encoded protein is CASSSPRGEYGYTF. Based on the CDR3 plus reference TRBV7-9 and TRBJ1-2, the full variable domain is DTGVSQNPRHKITKRGQNVTFRCDPISEHNRLYWYRQTLGQGPEFLTYFQNEAQLEKSRLLSDRFSAERPKGSFSTLEIQRTEQGDSAMYLCASSSPRGEYGYTFGSGTRLTVV.